This is a list of T cell receptor beta chains from one sample in a study of blood T cell repertoires in COVID-19. Here immunoSEQ multiplex PCR was the method, and the copy in TCRdb shows in-frame clones only, minus some. The data hold 360,000 or so clones, with roughly 80% observed a single time. The sample comprised PBMCs or T cells enriched from blood (not recorded which). The receptors were sampled from a woman aged 50 to 65 who had recovered from COVID-19. Both conserved end residues are part of each CDR3. A D gene is named only where the DNA matches it firmly. Size is omitted from some rows. Given values are once, few, many or a class for expanded clones.

d_gene	v_gene	j_gene	abundance	CDR3nt	CDR3aa
-	TRBV30	TRBJ2-7	-	TGTGCCTGGAGCCTCACAGGGACCTACTACGAGCAGTACTTC	CAWSLTGTYYEQYF
TRBD1	TRBV11-3	TRBJ1-1	-	TGTGCCAGCAGCCCACACAGGGGCTCGAACACTGAAGCTTTCTTT	CASSPHRGSNTEAFF
-	TRBV30	TRBJ2-2	-	TGTGCCTGGAGTGTATCGGTAACCGGGGAGCTGTTTTTT	CAWSVSVTGELFF
TRBD1	TRBV19	TRBJ1-2	few	TGTGCCAGTAGTATAGTAGCGGGACAGCACTATGGCTACACCTTC	CASSIVAGQHYGYTF
TRBD2	TRBV5-4	TRBJ2-3	-	TGTGCCAGCAGGCGTCTAGCGGGAGGAGATACGCAGTATTTT	CASRRLAGGDTQYF
TRBD2	TRBV2	TRBJ2-5	once	TGTGCCAGCAGTGAATTTAGCGGGAGGGCCCTGGGGCGGGAGACCCAGTACTTC	CASSEFSGRALGRETQYF
-	TRBV5-4	TRBJ2-5	-	TGTGCCAGCAGCTTGGCGGCAGGGGAAGAGACCCAGTACTTC	CASSLAAGEETQYF
-	TRBV9	TRBJ1-1	few	TGTGCCAGCAGCCGAAGCTTGGGAGTCAACACTGAAGCTTTCTTT	CASSRSLGVNTEAFF
-	TRBV20-1	TRBJ1-2	-	TGCAGTGTTGGGGGCCCCTATGGCCACACCTTC	CSVGGPYGHTF
TRBD1	TRBV7-3	TRBJ1-2	once	TGTGCCAGCAGCCCAGGACAGGGGGGCAACTATGGCTACACCTTC	CASSPGQGGNYGYTF
-	TRBV6-5	TRBJ1-2	few	TGTGCCAGCAGTTCGGGCTATGGCTACACCTTC	CASSSGYGYTF
TRBD2	TRBV12-5	TRBJ2-3	-	TGTGCTAGTGGTAAGACTAGCGGGATTCGTGCAGATACGCAGTATTTT	CASGKTSGIRADTQYF
-	TRBV9	TRBJ1-2	-	TGTGCCAGCAGCGTGCAGGGGTCCTATGGCTACACCTTC	CASSVQGSYGYTF
TRBD1	TRBV3-1/TRBV3-2	TRBJ1-2	-	TGTGCCAGCAGCCAAGGGGACAGCTATGGCTACACCTTC	CASSQGDSYGYTF
-	TRBV4-1	TRBJ2-2	-	TGCGCCAGCAGCCAACTTAACACCGGGGAGCTGTTTTTT	CASSQLNTGELFF
-	TRBV2	TRBJ1-2	-	TGTGCCAGCAGTGACGTGGGGACGGGAGCATCTTATTACACCTTC	CASSDVGTGASYYTF
TRBD1	TRBV5-1	TRBJ1-6	once	TGCGCCAGCCGGGAGACAGGGCTGAGTTCACCCCTCCACTTT	CASRETGLSSPLHF
-	TRBV30	TRBJ1-1	once	TGTGCCTGGAGTAGGGGATTGAACACTGAAGCTTTCTTT	CAWSRGLNTEAFF
-	TRBV19	TRBJ1-5	-	TGTGCCAGTAGTAGTCTCGGGTTCGGAAGCAATCAGCCCCAGCATTTT	CASSSLGFGSNQPQHF
TRBD1	TRBV9	TRBJ1-1	-	TGTGCCAGCAGCGCGAGGGACAGGGAGTACACTGAAGCTTTCTTT	CASSARDREYTEAFF
TRBD2	TRBV7-2	TRBJ2-5	-	TGTGCCAGCAGCTTCCTAAGCGGGGGGGGGAGAGAGACCCAGTACTTC	CASSFLSGGGRETQYF
-	TRBV6-5	TRBJ2-1	-	TGTGCCAGCAGTTACTCGGCAGGGCGTGAGCAGTTCTTC	CASSYSAGREQFF
-	TRBV4-1	TRBJ2-6	-	TGCGCCAGCAGCCAAGGAGGACTGGTCTCTGGGGCCAACGTCCTGACTTTC	CASSQGGLVSGANVLTF
-	TRBV14	TRBJ2-7	-	TGTGCCAGCAGCCAAGTGGGTCTGCGGGACTCGTCCTACGAGCAGTACTTC	CASSQVGLRDSSYEQYF
TRBD1	TRBV7-3	TRBJ1-2	-	TGTGCCAGCAGCCCGACAGGGCCCGGGGATGGCTACACCTTC	CASSPTGPGDGYTF
TRBD1	TRBV9	TRBJ1-2	-	TGTGCCAGCAGCGTAGGGCAGGGGGGTGGCTACACCTTC	CASSVGQGGGYTF
TRBD2	TRBV5-1	TRBJ2-3	-	TGCGCCAGCAGCTCCTCTCTCTCGGGGAGGGCCGGGGATACGCAGTATTTT	CASSSSLSGRAGDTQYF
TRBD1	TRBV30	TRBJ1-1	few	TGTGCCTGGAGTGGGCAGGGGGTTAGGAACACTGAAGCTTTCTTT	CAWSGQGVRNTEAFF
-	TRBV6-5	TRBJ2-1	-	TGTGCCAGCAGTTCCGGTTCAGGGCATAATGAGCAGTTCTTC	CASSSGSGHNEQFF
TRBD1	TRBV2	TRBJ2-2	-	TGTGCCAGCACACCGGGACAGGCGAACACCGGGGAGCTGTTTTTT	CASTPGQANTGELFF
-	TRBV11-2	TRBJ2-4	-	TGTGCCAGCAGCCCAGGGACACAGATACTAGCCAAAAACATTCAGTACTTC	CASSPGTQILAKNIQYF
-	TRBV7-9	TRBJ2-1	once	TGTGCCAGCAGCTTAGCCCCGGGGAGGCACTCCTACAATGAGCAGTTCTTC	CASSLAPGRHSYNEQFF
-	TRBV29-1	TRBJ2-1	-	TGCAGCGTTGGAGACTTACTAGGGGGATATGAGCAGTTCTTC	CSVGDLLGGYEQFF
-	TRBV14	TRBJ1-3	-	TGTGCCAGCAGCCTCACTGGAAACACCATATATTTT	CASSLTGNTIYF
-	TRBV19	TRBJ2-7	many	TGTGCCAGTAGTATTGGGTCAGGGGACGAGCAGTACTTC	CASSIGSGDEQYF
-	TRBV28	TRBJ2-4	once	TGTGCCAGCAGTTCGTACAGGGCCCTAGCCAAAAACATTCAGTACTTC	CASSSYRALAKNIQYF
TRBD1	TRBV4-1	TRBJ2-5	few	TGCGCCAGCAGCCAACACTCCGGGACAGGGGGAGAGACCCAGTACTTC	CASSQHSGTGGETQYF
TRBD2	TRBV30	TRBJ2-7	once	TGTGCCTGGAGTGTTCTTCCTAGCGGGGTGGACGAGCAGTACTTC	CAWSVLPSGVDEQYF
-	TRBV5-1	TRBJ1-2	-	TGCGCCAGGCCTACAGGAGCCTATGGCTACACCTTC	CARPTGAYGYTF
-	TRBV9	TRBJ2-1	-	TGTGCCAGCAGCGTTAGAGGTGGTGAGTCCTACAATGAGCAGTTCTTC	CASSVRGGESYNEQFF
-	TRBV29-1	TRBJ2-1	-	TGCAGCGCCCAGACAGCCCCGACCAGTGAGCAGTTCTTC	CSAQTAPTSEQFF
-	TRBV19	TRBJ2-5	-	TGTGCCAGTAGTCCCACAGGGCTTTACCAAGAGACCCAGTACTTC	CASSPTGLYQETQYF
-	TRBV9	TRBJ1-6	few	TGTGCCAGCAGCCGAGAGGCAGATAATTCACCCCTCCACTTT	CASSREADNSPLHF
-	TRBV5-4	TRBJ1-1	-	TGTGCCAGCAGCTCCCCCGCACCCGGAGCGGGCACTGAAGCTTTCTTT	CASSSPAPGAGTEAFF
-	TRBV10-3	TRBJ1-1	-	TGTGCCATCAGCATAACAGGGACGGACACTGAAGCTTTCTTT	CAISITGTDTEAFF
TRBD1	TRBV6-6	TRBJ2-7	-	TGTGCCAGCAGTGGGACAGACTACGAGCAGTACTTC	CASSGTDYEQYF
TRBD1	TRBV13	TRBJ1-2	-	TGTGCCAGCAGCTTGGGACAGGGATGGTCTGGCTACACCTTC	CASSLGQGWSGYTF
TRBD1	TRBV10-1	TRBJ2-5	-	TGCGCCAGCAGCGTCAGGGACAGGGAAGAGACCCAGTACTTC	CASSVRDREETQYF
-	TRBV5-1	TRBJ2-5	-	TGCGCCAGCAGCTTGGCGGGCGGACTGACCCAAGAGACCCAGTACTTC	CASSLAGGLTQETQYF